The 26 T cell receptor beta chains listed next were all sequenced from one sample in a study of post-analysis software for immune sequencing data. General study points: Patients carried a handful of TRBV segments more frequently than controls did, and TRBV5-6, TRBV5-1 and TRBV20-1 were among them.

Their antigen targets remain unknown. Unique molecular identifiers featured in each of the TCR beta cDNA libraries. One entry per CDR3 protein results from TCRdb running MiXCR on the PCR reads. The table includes 750,000 to 950,000 distinct CDR3 sequences, roughly 58% detected once. Material for sequencing was blood. These receptor sequences come from a girl under 18 with multiple sclerosis.

The genes are TRBV9 and TRBJ2-7; 12 bases are a match to TRBD2. The V segment lost 5 bases and the J segment 3 bases; nucleotides outside the gene matches: 9. The CDR3 runs 16 residues. Germline V CDR1 and CDR2: SGDLS, YYNGEE. As DNA, the CDR3 is TGTGCCAGCAGTCCCGAAAGACTAGCGGGGGTCTACGAGCAGTACTTC. Translated: CASSPERLAGVYEQYF.

CDR3 DNA: TGTGCCATCAGTGATCGGGAAGAGACCCAGTACTTC. Its translation: CAISDREETQYF. The chain recombines TRBV10-3 with TRBJ2-5; no definite D call. V shed 3 bases and J shed 3 bases, with 5 bases lying between them. Germline values: CDR1 ENHRY, CDR2 SYGVKD. The CDR3 runs to 12 residues.

This clonotype showed up just a few times. This CDR3 is CASSYSEKTQYF. The CDR3 DNA reads TGTGCCAGCAGTTACTCCGAAAAGACCCAGTACTTC. V and J are TRBV6-6 and TRBJ2-5; D is undetermined. CDR1 is MNHNY and CDR2 is SVGAGI in the germline V gene (reference sequence). Deletions cut 0 bases from V and 6 bases from J, with 5 bases between. The CDR3 consists of 12 residues.

This clonotype has just a few counts. The rearrangement joins TRBV25-1 to TRBJ2-5; TRBD2 matches at 8 bases. The J call may be in error: the DNA end matches TRBJ2-7 better. The CDR3 is 14 amino acids. Looked up from germline, CDR1 is MGHDK and CDR2 is SYGVNS. CDR3 nucleotide sequence: TGTGCCAGCAGTGAAGCGGGGGGAAGGTACGAGCAGTACTTC. It yields the protein CASSEAGGRYEQYF.

The chain couples TRBV7-9 to TRBJ1-5, with D unclear. The CDR3 has 12 amino acids. CDR1 and CDR2 (germline): SEHNR, FQNEAQ (reference sequence). V shed 5 bases and J shed 9 bases, with 11 bases lying between them. The CDR3 coding sequence is TGTGCCAGCAGCCCTACCGGGCGGCCCCAGCATTTT. Translating it yields CASSPTGRPQHF. Full variable domain (rest looked up from reference TRBV7-9 and TRBJ1-5): DTGVSQNPRHKITKRGQNVTFRCDPISEHNRLYWYRQTLGQGPEFLTYFQNEAQLEKSRLLSDRFSAERPKGSFSTLEIQRTEQGDSAMYLCASSPTGRPQHFGDGTRLSIL.

The chain combines TRBV6-1 with TRBJ2-7; 11 positions match TRBD2. This CDR3 contains 15 residues. After removal of 4 bases from V and 3 bases from J, the junction contained 5 bases not matched to a gene. Germline V gene sequence: CDR1 MNHNS, CDR2 SASEGT. The CDR3 here is CASSAGTSGFYEQYF. The DNA of the CDR3 is TGTGCCAGCAGTGCCGGGACTAGCGGCTTCTACGAGCAGTACTTC.

The V gene is TRBV24-1, the J gene TRBJ2-3; no firm D call. Trimming pared 1 base from V and 3 bases from J, leaving 4 bases between. CDR1 and CDR2 (germline): KGHDR, SFDVKD. There are 13 residues in the CDR3. The CDR3 DNA follows: TGTGCCACCAGTGATTTCAGGACAGATACGCAGTATTTT. This gives the protein CATSDFRTDTQYF.

The chain uses TRBV5-1 and TRBJ2-5; 9 bases match TRBD2. J lost 5 bases, V lost 5 bases, and 10 bases had no gene match. Looked up from germline, CDR1 is SGHRS and CDR2 is YFSETQ. CDR3 length: 15 amino acids. Written as DNA, the CDR3 is TGCGCCAGCAGACTAGGACTAGCGTCGCCCGAGACCCAGTACTTC. Its protein is CASRLGLASPETQYF.

This clonotype was found once. The chain has TRBV7-2 and TRBJ2-3; 11 nucleotides align to TRBD2. The germline gives CDR1 SGHTA, CDR2 FQGNSA. J was trimmed by 2 bases and V by 1 base; bases with no gene match: 5. This CDR3 has 17 amino acids. CDR3 bases: TGTGCCAGCAGCTTAGTCCGACTAGCGGGGTTCACAGATACGCAGTATTTT. It translates to CASSLVRLAGFTDTQYF.

Written as DNA, the CDR3 is TGTGCCAGCAGCGAAAGTCGTGGGGGAAACACTGAAGCTTTCTTT. It encodes CASSESRGGNTEAFF. The chain is built from TRBV3-1 and TRBJ1-1; tentative D call: TRBD1 (5 bases). There are 15 residues in the CDR3. Germline CDR1 is LGHDT and CDR2 is YNNKEL (reference sequence). Deletions cut 5 bases from V and 2 bases from J, with 15 bases between.

The chain combines TRBV20-1 with TRBJ2-1, with D uncertain. V gave up 1 base and J gave up 7 bases, with 17 bases separating them. The germline CDR1 and CDR2 sequences are DFQATT and SNEGSKA (reference sequence). The CDR3 contains 15 residues. The CDR3 DNA follows: TGCAGTGCTAGAGGCATAGGTCTTTTGAGGAATGAGCAGTTCTTC. Its protein product is CSARGIGLLRNEQFF.

The chain employs TRBV7-9 and TRBJ2-4; 15 bases line up with TRBD2. Gene TRBJ2-7 matches the end of the DNA better, so the J call may be wrong. CDR3 length equals 19 residues. Germline-derived CDR1 and CDR2 are SEHNR and FQNEAQ (reference sequence). The CDR3, as DNA: TGTGCCAGCAGCTTAGTTCAGGGACTAGCGGGGGGAAACTCCTACGAGCAGTACTTC. Encoded protein: CASSLVQGLAGGNSYEQYF.

This clonotype has only one observation. The chain links TRBV9 to TRBJ2-5; 7 nucleotides line up with TRBD1. Germline CDR1 SGDLS, CDR2 YYNGEE. This CDR3 spans 15 amino acids. V lost 2 bases, J lost 1 base, and 5 bases stayed unmatched. CDR3 nucleotides: TGTGCCAGCAGCGTCGGGACAGCTGCCCAAGAGACCCAGTACTTC. This sequence encodes CASSVGTAAQETQYF. The full variable domain, rest sourced from reference TRBV9 and TRBJ2-5, is DSGVTQTPKHLITATGQRVTLRCSPRSGDLSVYWYQQSLDQGLQFLIQYYNGEERAKGNILERFSAQQFPDLHSELNLSSLELGDSALYFCASSVGTAAQETQYFGPGTRLLVL.

This chain connects TRBV29-1 to TRBJ2-7; TRBD2 agrees at 7 bases. Germline V CDR1 and CDR2: SQVTM, ANQGSEA. V dropped 6 bases and J dropped 1; count of bases not matched to a gene: 6. The CDR3 contains 13 residues. The CDR3 is CSVNDGRSYEQYF. The CDR3 bases are TGCAGCGTCAATGACGGGAGGTCCTACGAGCAGTACTTC.

The chain combines TRBV19 with TRBJ1-2; TRBD1 is a possible D gene (6 bases). This CDR3 region has 15 residues. The germline V gene has CDR1 LNHDA and CDR2 SQIVND (reference sequence). Trimming took off 3 bases at V and 0 bases at J, with 11 bases between the two ends. As DNA, the CDR3 is TGTGCCAGTAGTATCTTGGACAGTCCTAACTATGGCTACACCTTC. This encodes CASSILDSPNYGYTF. Filled out from reference TRBV19 and TRBJ1-2, the complete variable domain reads DGGITQSPKYLFRKEGQNVTLSCEQNLNHDAMYWYRQDPGQGLRLIYYSQIVNDFQKGDIAEGYSVSREKKESFPLTVTSAQKNPTAFYLCASSILDSPNYGYTFGSGTRLTVV.

The chain is built from TRBV7-9 and TRBJ2-5; D could derive from TRBD1 or TRBD2 (5 bases each). Germline values: CDR1 SEHNR, CDR2 FQNEAQ (reference sequence). Deletions cut 4 bases from V and 0 bases from J, with 12 bases between. The CDR3 is made up of 15 amino acids. CDR3 residues: CASSSGTQYQETQYF. The CDR3 DNA reads as TGTGCCAGCAGCTCCGGGACCCAGTACCAAGAGACCCAGTACTTC.

The chain joins TRBV4-1 to TRBJ2-4; no clear D. The V end lost 3 bases, the J end lost 0 bases, and 15 bases lay between the germline ends. There are 17 residues in the CDR3. The germline CDR1 and CDR2 sequences are MGHRA and YSYEKL. The CDR3 loop reads CASSHPGSALAKNIQYF. The CDR3 nucleotides are TGCGCCAGCAGCCACCCAGGATCGGCTCTAGCCAAAAACATTCAGTACTTC.

The chain joins TRBV12-3 or TRBV12-4 to TRBJ1-5, with 10 bases aligning to TRBD1. V shed 8 bases, J shed 4 bases, and the junction held 8 bases outside the gene matches. The CDR3 has 15 amino acids. The CDR3 is CASAPGQGLNQPQHF. CDR3 in DNA: TGTGCCAGCGCTCCGGGACAGGGGCTAAATCAGCCCCAGCATTTT.

The chain employs TRBV6-6 and TRBJ2-7; 11 nucleotides match TRBD1. Trimming cost V 2 bases and J 6 bases; bases outside gene matches: 6. CDR3 length: 15 residues. From germline, CDR1 is MNHNY and CDR2 SVGAGI (reference sequence). CDR3 nucleotide sequence: TGTGCCAGCAGTTACCAACCCGGGACAGGGGGCGAGCAGTACTTC. It translates to CASSYQPGTGGEQYF.

This chain joins TRBV9 and TRBJ2-7; D is unresolved. The CDR3 consists of 14 residues. V lost 3 bases to trimming and J lost 1 base, with 11 bases between them. CDR1 is SGDLS, CDR2 YYNGEE, per germline. The CDR3 loop is CASSEFSQSYEQYF. The CDR3 DNA follows: TGTGCCAGCAGCGAATTTAGTCAGTCCTACGAGCAGTACTTC.

The V and J genes are TRBV5-1 and TRBJ2-1; 10 bases match TRBD1. The trim removed 4 bases at V and 6 bases at J, leaving 4 bases unmatched. Germline V CDR1 and CDR2: SGHRS, YFSETQ. This CDR3 is built from 14 residues. The CDR3 region has the DNA TGCGCCAGCAGCACGGACAGGGGGAGCAATGAGCAGTTCTTC. It translates to CASSTDRGSNEQFF.

A few counts support this clonotype. Here the CDR3 DNA reads TGCAGTGCTAGTCCAGTAGCCTCAGCATACGAGCAGTACTTC. Residues: CSASPVASAYEQYF. The rearrangement links TRBV20-1 to TRBJ2-7; D gene unclear. The CDR3 is 14 amino acids. In germline, CDR1 is DFQATT, CDR2 SNEGSKA (reference sequence). The V gene lost 3 bases and the J gene lost 4 bases, with 16 bases spanning the gap.

This clonotype was recorded a few times. The chain carries TRBV9 and TRBJ2-1; 12 bases are a match to TRBD2. This CDR3 spans 16 amino acids. With V trimmed by 4 bases and J by 5 bases, 7 bases remained unmatched. The germline V gene encodes CDR1 SGDLS and CDR2 YYNGEE. CDR3 amino acids: CASSSRTSGVHNEQFF. For the CDR3, the DNA is TGTGCCAGCAGCTCTCGGACTAGCGGGGTCCACAATGAGCAGTTCTTC. Based on the CDR3 plus reference TRBV9 and TRBJ2-1, the full variable domain is DSGVTQTPKHLITATGQRVTLRCSPRSGDLSVYWYQQSLDQGLQFLIQYYNGEERAKGNILERFSAQQFPDLHSELNLSSLELGDSALYFCASSSRTSGVHNEQFFGPGTRLTVL.

V gene TRBV12-3 or TRBV12-4 combines with J gene TRBJ1-5; D gene uncertain. Trimming removed 5 bases at V and 5 bases at J, with 7 bases between. The CDR3 is 12 residues long. The CDR3 coding sequence is TGTGCCAGCAGTCTAGACGATCAGCCCCAGCATTTT. It is translated as CASSLDDQPQHF.

The chain employs TRBV5-1 and TRBJ2-1; TRBD2 matches 7 bases. Germline V gene data show CDR1 as SGHRS and CDR2 as YFSETQ. The CDR3 totals 14 residues. The V segment lost 1 base and the J segment 7 bases; nucleotides outside the gene matches: 5. The CDR3 protein is CASSLRLAVNEQFF. Here the CDR3 DNA reads TGCGCCAGCAGCTTGAGGCTAGCGGTGAATGAGCAGTTCTTC.

The chain uses TRBV6-5 and TRBJ1-1; D remains unclear. Germline CDR1 MNHEY, CDR2 SVGAGI. The CDR3 consists of 15 residues. Trimming removed 2 bases at V and 1 base at J, with 11 bases between. The CDR3 protein is CASSYLPLGNTEAFF. The CDR3 DNA reads TGTGCCAGCAGTTACCTCCCTTTAGGGAACACTGAAGCTTTCTTT.